One and the same sample provided the 25 T cell receptor beta chains below, sequenced in a study of naive and memory T cell subsets (TCRdb year 2017). Libraries were built with UMI-ligation and nested PCR. TCRdb records Illumina MiSeq as the sequencer. To cover both TRBC1 and TRBC2, the beta constant-region primer consisted of an equimolar mix of two oligonucleotides. The ligated cDNA went through four rounds of PCR with nested alpha and beta constant-region primers together with the SP2 primer. The public reads were run again by TCRdb, first through fastp at Q25 and then through MiXCR, and only productive beta chains were kept. Every entry covers one CDR3 protein and lists the most common genes and DNA from its rows. The sample table holds around 110,000 distinct CDR3 sequences, of which 36% were seen once. About 0.85% of the sample is taken by the ten largest. Sequencing used central memory CD4+ T cells from blood. The cell subset or site tag for this specimen amounts to: central memory, CD45RA- CD27+. These TCRs come from a human donor in good health.

This clonotype was found once. This chain links TRBV7-2 with TRBJ2-7, with a tentative D call TRBD1 (5 bases). The CDR3 covers 14 residues. V was cut by 2 bases and J by 4 bases, with 12 bases left in between. CDR1 is SGHTA, CDR2 FQGNSA, per germline. The CDR3 loop reads CASSLILGDYEQYF. The CDR3 region has the DNA TGTGCCAGCAGCTTAATTCTAGGGGATTACGAGCAGTACTTC.

The chain couples TRBV2 to TRBJ2-1, with a tentative D call TRBD2 (5 bases). CDR3 length equals 13 residues. CDR1 is SNHLY and CDR2 is FYNNEI in the germline V gene. V was clipped by 7 bases and J by 1 base, with 8 bases between them. The CDR3 region is CASNQRSYNEQFF. CDR3 bases: TGTGCCAGCAACCAGCGGTCCTACAATGAGCAGTTCTTC.

The chain is built from TRBV9 and TRBJ2-2; tentatively, D is TRBD1 or TRBD2 (5 bases each). The CDR3 runs 15 residues. V shed 0 bases and J shed 4 bases, with 10 bases lying between them. Germline V lookup: CDR1 SGDLS, CDR2 YYNGEE. The DNA of the CDR3 is TGTGCCAGCAGCGTAGGGGGGAGCAGCACCGGGGAGCTGTTTTTT. This encodes CASSVGGSSTGELFF.

The genes are TRBV12-3 or TRBV12-4 and TRBJ1-3, with 7 positions matching TRBD1. The junction had 2 bases not matched to a gene; V was cut back by 5 bases and J by 1 base. This CDR3 spans 14 amino acids. CDR3 DNA: TGTGCCAGCAGTACGACAGGGTCTGGAAACACCATATATTTT. Protein: CASSTTGSGNTIYF.

This clonotype came up a few times. This rearrangement joins TRBV25-1 to TRBJ2-5; TRBD1 is a possible D gene (5 bases). The CDR3 is 15 residues long. Germline V gives CDR1 MGHDK, CDR2 SYGVNS. The V end lost 0 bases, the J end lost 1 base, and 9 bases lay between the germline ends. As DNA, the CDR3 is TGTGCCAGCAGTGAATATTGGCAGGGCCAAGAGACCCAGTACTTC. Residues: CASSEYWQGQETQYF.

This sequence joins TRBV29-1 and TRBJ2-7, with 7 bases fitting TRBD1. In germline, CDR1 is SQVTM, CDR2 ANQGSEA. V shed 6 bases, J shed 5 bases, and the junction held 13 bases outside the gene matches. The CDR3 loop spans 14 amino acids. The CDR3 DNA is TGCAGCGTAGAATACAGGGGTGTGGGCCACGAGCAGTACTTC. It translates to CSVEYRGVGHEQYF.

There are a few counts of this clonotype. The chain employs TRBV10-2 and TRBJ2-7; D is unresolved. V lost 8 bases to trimming and J lost 6 bases, with 20 bases between them. The V gene's germline CDR1 is WSHSY and CDR2 SAAADI. The CDR3 runs to 14 residues. The CDR3 bases are TGCGCCAGCGGCGACTCATACGGTGCCGGCGAGCAGTACTTC. Translation gives CASGDSYGAGEQYF.

This chain connects TRBV28 to TRBJ2-4, with D unclear. The germline CDR1 and CDR2 sequences are MDHEN and SYDVKM. CDR3 length equals 13 residues. V was shortened by 4 bases and J by 7 bases, with 11 bases between the two germline ends. Here the CDR3 reads CASSSPPFNIQYF. The CDR3 DNA is TGTGCCAGCAGTTCGCCCCCTTTCAACATTCAGTACTTC.

This clonotype was observed at least ten times. The CDR3 DNA follows: TGTGCCAGCAGTTTATGGCTAGCGGGAGACAATGAGCAGTTCTTC. Encoded protein: CASSLWLAGDNEQFF. The chain is built from TRBV28 and TRBJ2-1; 10 bases align to TRBD2. Germline V gene sequence: CDR1 MDHEN, CDR2 SYDVKM. The CDR3 is 15 amino acids. J gave up 5 bases and V 0 bases, and 1 base lay outside the gene matches.

The chain employs TRBV6-6 and TRBJ2-5; D unclear. The CDR3 is 14 residues long. Germline V gene data show CDR1 as MNHNY and CDR2 as SVGAGI (reference sequence). With 2 bases removed from V and 1 base from J, the gap between germline ends came to 8 bases. This chain's CDR3 is CASSYLGSQETQYF. Written as DNA, the CDR3 is TGTGCCAGCAGTTACCTTGGCTCCCAAGAGACCCAGTACTTC.

The chain carries TRBV7-2 and TRBJ2-1, with TRBD2 as a possible D gene (5 bases). The V end was cut by 6 bases, the J end by 4 bases, with 10 bases between. Germline V lookup: CDR1 SGHTA, CDR2 FQGNSA. The CDR3 contains 13 residues. CDR3 amino acids: CASSLQRYNEQFF. The CDR3 nucleotides read TGTGCCAGCAGTTTGCAGCGGTACAATGAGCAGTTCTTC.

The V call is TRBV6-5, the J call TRBJ1-1; maybe TRBD1 (6 bases). Per the germline V gene, CDR1 is MNHEY and CDR2 is SVGAGI. CDR3 length: 14 amino acids. V was clipped by 2 bases and J by 7 bases, with 14 bases between them. DNA of the CDR3: TGTGCCAGCAGTTACCTAGGCCGGGACAATGAAGCTTTCTTT. Protein product: CASSYLGRDNEAFF.

V is TRBV28 and J is TRBJ2-1, with 9 bases fitting TRBD2. The ends lost 9 bases at V and 8 bases at J; junction bases unmatched: 8. This CDR3 has 13 amino acids. CDR1 and CDR2 (germline): MDHEN, SYDVKM. CDR3 residues: CASTSGRRDEQFF. DNA of the CDR3: TGTGCCAGTACTAGCGGGCGGAGGGATGAGCAGTTCTTC.

The chain has TRBV5-1 and TRBJ2-3; D may be TRBD1 (5 bases). Per germline, CDR1 SGHRS and CDR2 YFSETQ. The CDR3 is 14 amino acids. V was clipped by 5 bases and J by 2 bases, with 12 bases between them. CDR3 residues: CASSGAMNTDTQYF. DNA of the CDR3: TGCGCCAGCAGTGGGGCTATGAACACAGATACGCAGTATTTT.

This clonotype was counted between two and nine times. This chain uses TRBV28 with TRBJ1-5; weak D call: TRBD1 (5 bases). There are 16 residues in the CDR3. Germline CDR1 reads MDHEN; CDR2 reads SYDVKM. Trimming took off 6 bases at V and 2 bases at J, with 17 bases between the two ends. CDR3 coding DNA: TGTGCCAGCAGCCTCGGGGGGGTGGTCGGCAATCAGCCCCAGCATTTT. It yields the protein CASSLGGVVGNQPQHF.

J is TRBJ1-4 and V is TRBV5-1, with D perhaps matching TRBD1 (5 bases). There are 17 residues in the CDR3. The V gene lost 0 bases and the J gene lost 7 bases, with 19 bases spanning the gap. From germline, CDR1 is SGHRS and CDR2 YFSETQ. CDR3 coding DNA: TGCGCCAGCAGCTTGGTGGCAGGGAGCGTCCGTGCTGAAAAACTGTTTTTT. Translated: CASSLVAGSVRAEKLFF.

On this clonotype: One end of the junction fails to match germline, which may point to a read error. This chain uses TRBV14 with TRBJ1-3; D is uncertain. The CDR3 has 17 amino acids. Germline V gene sequence: CDR1 SGHDN, CDR2 FVKESK. The CDR3 is CASSEELGYGSGNTIYF. The CDR3 DNA sequence: TGTGCCAGCAGCGAAGAATTAGGGTACGGCTCTGGAAACACCATATATTTT.

The CDR3 region has the DNA TGTGCCAGCAGCTCCACCCTACAGCGCACAGATACGCAGTATTTT. This codes for CASSSTLQRTDTQYF. This rearrangement joins TRBV5-6 to TRBJ2-3; D is undetermined. In germline, CDR1 is SGHDT, CDR2 YYEEEE. The CDR3 covers 15 residues. The V gene lost 3 bases and the J gene lost 1 base, with 12 bases spanning the gap.

This chain connects TRBV21-1 to TRBJ1-1; the table's TRBD1 call for D was not verified on the DNA. TRBV21-1 is assigned pseudogene status. This CDR3 is built from 16 residues. CDR3 sequence (DNA): TGTGCCAGCAGCAAACCCGGACAGGGCTCTACCGCTGAAGCTTTCTTT. Translation gives CASSKPGQGSTAEAFF.

This clonotype was detected many times. The rearrangement uses TRBV7-2 and TRBJ2-2; 8 bases map to TRBD2. The CDR3 is made up of 17 amino acids. Germline lookup yields CDR1 SGHTA and CDR2 FQGNSA. Germline trimming cut 6 bases from V and 2 bases from J; bases unmatched to any gene: 11. The CDR3 reads CASSSLILAANTGELFF. The CDR3 nucleotides are TGTGCCAGCAGTTCACTTATACTAGCGGCTAACACCGGGGAGCTGTTTTTT.

This clonotype came up a few times. The chain couples TRBV6-5 to TRBJ2-3; 9 bases are a match to TRBD2. Germline CDR1 reads MNHEY; CDR2 reads SVGAGI. Trimming took 1 base from V and 5 from J; bases not matched to a gene: 7. The CDR3 length is 16 residues. The CDR3 spells CASSYLASGKGDTQYF. DNA for the CDR3: TGTGCCAGCAGTTACTTGGCTAGCGGGAAGGGAGATACGCAGTATTTT.

This sequence joins TRBV6-6 and TRBJ2-1; 8 bases align to TRBD2. This CDR3 comprises 13 residues. V was pared by 8 bases and J by 7 bases, with 7 bases of the junction left unmatched. CDR1 and CDR2 (germline): MNHNY, SVGAGI (reference sequence). The CDR3 DNA is TGTGCCAGCTCCCGGGGGGGACTGAATGAGCAGTTCTTC. Protein product: CASSRGGLNEQFF.

The genes are TRBV5-1 and TRBJ2-1, with D possibly being TRBD1 (5 bases). This CDR3 comprises 14 residues. Germline V lookup: CDR1 SGHRS, CDR2 YFSETQ. Trimming pared 0 bases from V and 8 bases from J, leaving 12 bases between. CDR3 region: CASSLAQAGYEQFF. DNA of the CDR3: TGCGCCAGCAGCTTGGCACAGGCAGGCTATGAGCAGTTCTTC. The full variable domain, completed using reference TRBV5-1 and TRBJ2-1, is KAGVTQTPRYLIKTRGQQVTLSCSPISGHRSVSWYQQTPGQGLQFLFEYFSETQRNKGNFPGRFSGRQFSNSRSEMNVSTLELGDSALYLCASSLAQAGYEQFFGPGTRLTVL.

The gene calls are TRBV20-1 and TRBJ2-7; 10 nucleotides match TRBD2. Germline assignment: CDR1 DFQATT and CDR2 SNEGSKA (reference sequence). Trimming at V came to 3 bases and at J to 2 bases, leaving 7 bases not matched to a gene. The CDR3 loop spans 15 amino acids. CDR3 amino acids: CSASPLGLAAYEQYF. CDR3 DNA sequence: TGCAGTGCTAGCCCCCTCGGACTAGCGGCCTACGAGCAGTACTTC.

This clonotype was found a few times. The gene calls are TRBV27 and TRBJ2-7, with 9 bases identical to TRBD1. This CDR3 spans 14 amino acids. J gave up 6 bases and V 6 bases, and 9 bases lay outside the gene matches. Germline V gene sequence: CDR1 MNHEY, CDR2 SMNVEV (reference sequence). The CDR3 sequence is CASSPGQGPSEQYF. CDR3 coding DNA: TGTGCCAGCAGCCCGGGACAGGGCCCCTCCGAGCAGTACTTC.